Below, 20 T cell receptor beta chains from the same sample are listed, as sequenced in a study of T cell clusters in autoimmune cytopenias. TRB was amplified by touch-down multiplex PCR, primer pools A and B combined. TCRdb reworked the multiplex PCR reads into one entry per CDR3 protein, no DNA. The sample's table shows 6,000 to 9,500 distinct CDR3 sequences. About 37,500 genome equivalents of blood DNA were amplified for TRB. The sample consisted of peripheral blood. These receptors were taken from a human donor with an autoimmune cytopenia or autoimmune hepatitis (not recorded which).

V and J are TRBV6-2 or TRBV6-3 and TRBJ1-5; checking the TCRdb D call of TRBD1 is not possible without DNA. This CDR3 spans 19 amino acids. Germline CDR1 and CDR2: MNHEY and SVGEGT. The CDR3 sequence is CASSYPPISSDRGNQPQHF.

This chain connects TRBV29-1 to TRBJ2-1. The germline V gene encodes CDR1 SQVTM and CDR2 ANQGSEA. The length of the CDR3 is 13 residues. CDR3 in amino acids: CSVSQGVYNEQFF.

The rearrangement joins TRBV28 to TRBJ2-7; TCRdb returns TRBD2, unconfirmable since there is no DNA. The CDR3 totals 15 residues. Germline-derived CDR1 and CDR2 are MDHEN and SYDVKM. The CDR3: CATKGREGVSYEQYF.

By frequency, this clonotype is medium-sized. CDR3 sequence: CASSLPGPEAFF. The V and J genes are TRBV11-2 and TRBJ1-1; TCRdb indicates TRBD1, and absent DNA this call remains unverified. The CDR3 extends over 12 amino acids. From germline, CDR1 is SGHAT and CDR2 FQNNGV. The full variable domain, with the rest looked up from reference TRBV11-2 and TRBJ1-1, is EAGVAQSPRYKIIEKRQSVAFWCNPISGHATLYWYQQILGQGPKLLIQFQNNGVVDDSQLPKDRFSAERLKGVDSTLKIQPAKLEDSAVYLCASSLPGPEAFFGQGTRLTVV.

The J gene is TRBJ2-3, the V gene TRBV7-3; the D gene TCRdb calls, TRBD1, cannot be checked with no DNA. CDR1 SGHTA and CDR2 FQGTGA come from the germline V gene. The CDR3 totals 15 residues. CDR3 in amino acids: CASSPIGGGADTQYF.

The chain recombines TRBV27 with TRBJ2-1; TCRdb picks TRBD1, but there is no DNA to check that call. The germline CDR1 and CDR2 sequences are MNHEY and SMNVEV (reference sequence). The CDR3 loop spans 15 amino acids. CDR3 sequence: CASRATGSSYNEQFF.

By frequency, this clonotype registers medium-sized. The CDR3 sequence is CASSENPRSSPLHF. The chain combines TRBV6-1 with TRBJ1-6; TCRdb selects TRBD1, and the lack of DNA leaves this call unchecked. Germline V CDR1 and CDR2: MNHNS, SASEGT. This CDR3 region has 14 residues.

This rearrangement joins TRBV6-2 or TRBV6-3 to TRBJ2-7; TCRdb calls TRBD1, which cannot be checked without DNA. CDR1 is MNHEY and CDR2 is SVGEGT in the germline V gene. The CDR3 has 15 amino acids. CDR3: CASSYTPGTDYEQYF.

V and J are TRBV11-3 and TRBJ2-1. This CDR3 is built from 14 residues. Germline CDR1 reads SGHNT; CDR2 reads YENEEA. This CDR3 reads CASSGRASYNEQFF.

The chain recombines TRBV12-3 or TRBV12-4 with TRBJ1-4. The CDR3 has 14 amino acids. The CDR3 here is CASSVKYTREKLFF.

The chain employs TRBV5-1 and TRBJ2-7; TCRdb indicates TRBD2, and absent DNA this call remains unverified. This CDR3 is built from 17 residues. Per germline, CDR1 SGHRS and CDR2 YFSETQ. CDR3 loop: CASRLVLAGATYYEQYF.

This chain links TRBV18 with TRBJ2-3; there is no DNA to check the TCRdb D call of TRBD2. The length of the CDR3 is 15 residues. Looked up from germline, CDR1 is KGHSH and CDR2 is LQKENI. CDR3 residues: CASSPQVRGPITQYF.

CDR3 in amino acids: CASSVEGGRFSYGYTF. V and J are TRBV9 and TRBJ1-2. The CDR3 extends over 16 amino acids. Germline loops: CDR1 SGDLS, CDR2 YYNGEE.

This clonotype is medium-sized by frequency. This rearrangement joins TRBV6-5 to TRBJ1-2; as DNA is missing, the TRBD1 call by TCRdb cannot be tested. The CDR3 totals 15 residues. CDR1 and CDR2 from the germline V gene are MNHEY and SVGAGI. The CDR3 here is CASSYTGQSSYGYTF.

The V and J genes are TRBV25-1 and TRBJ1-1. This CDR3 contains 12 residues. Germline V CDR1 and CDR2: MGHDK, SYGVNS. CDR3 sequence reads: CASSESSAEAFF.

V is TRBV21-1 and J is TRBJ2-7; TCRdb indicates TRBD1, and absent DNA this call remains unverified. TRBV21-1 is a recognized pseudogene. The CDR3 loop spans 11 amino acids. The CDR3 region is CASGGIYEQYF.

The chain employs TRBV30 and TRBJ2-3; TCRdb selects TRBD2, and the lack of DNA leaves this call unchecked. CDR1 is GTSNPN, CDR2 SVGIG, per germline (reference sequence). The CDR3 is made up of 15 amino acids. The chain's CDR3 is CAWSVTSGVADTQYF.

The chain has TRBV28 and TRBJ2-1; TCRdb's D call of TRBD1 is untestable without DNA. The CDR3 extends over 19 amino acids. Germline lookup yields CDR1 MDHEN and CDR2 SYDVKM. The chain's CDR3 is CASSPGTHISGGGYNEQFF.

V gene TRBV20-1 combines with J gene TRBJ1-1; TCRdb returns TRBD1, unconfirmable since there is no DNA. Germline CDR1 and CDR2: DFQATT and SNEGSKA (reference sequence). The CDR3 extends over 17 amino acids. The CDR3 sequence: CSARVPGSGDMNTEAFF.

This clonotype is identified as medium-sized (0.01 to 0.1%) from frequency. V usage is TRBV5-1 and J usage is TRBJ1-2; TCRdb reports TRBD1, a call that lacks DNA to check it against. The CDR3 runs to 15 residues. Germline V gene data show CDR1 as SGHRS and CDR2 as YFSETQ. The CDR3 spells CASSLARQDIGGYTF.